What follows are 20 T cell receptor beta chains derived from one specimen sequenced in a study of OX40 agonist ivuxolimab in advanced cancers. Assay used: immunoSEQ multiplex PCR; TCRdb lists only in-frame clones, some missing. The sample shows about 73,000 clones, about nine tenths of them seen only once. This material consisted of CD4+ or CD8+ T cells sorted from blood, taken in a trial of the OX40 agonist ivuxolimab. The receptors derive from an adult with an advanced solid tumor such as melanoma, head and neck, liver or kidney cancer.

The chain employs TRBV7-9 and TRBJ1-1; D is unresolved. CDR3 size: 13 residues. CDR1 SEHNR and CDR2 FQNEAQ come from the germline V gene (reference sequence). Trimming removed 5 bases from V and 6 bases from J, with 13 bases in between. CDR3 DNA sequence: TGTGCCAGCAGCCCTGGCCTGCCCCCTGAAGCTTTCTTT. As protein: CASSPGLPPEAFF.

The gene calls are TRBV14 and TRBJ2-1, with 8 bases lining up with TRBD2. Germline CDR1 SGHDN, CDR2 FVKESK. This CDR3 contains 17 residues. V shed 0 bases, J shed 7 bases, and the junction held 11 bases outside the gene matches. The CDR3 here is CASSQDRGGPNGNEQFF. As DNA, the CDR3 is TGTGCCAGCAGCCAAGATCGGGGGGGCCCTAACGGGAATGAGCAGTTCTTC.

This clone has only one observation. The V call is TRBV14, the J call TRBJ2-1, with D hard to call. Germline-derived CDR1 and CDR2 are SGHDN and FVKESK. V was clipped by 1 base and J by 7 bases, with 5 bases between them. There are 12 residues in the CDR3. The CDR3 loop reads CASSQVVNEQFF. The CDR3 DNA reads TGTGCCAGCAGCCAAGTGGTAAATGAGCAGTTCTTC. Complete variable domain (other parts from reference TRBV14 and TRBJ2-1): EAGVTQFPSHSVIEKGQTVTLRCDPISGHDNLYWYRRVMGKEIKFLLHFVKESKQDESGMPNNRFLAERTGGTYSTLKVQPAELEDSGVYFCASSQVVNEQFFGPGTRLTVL.

This clone was seen a few times. The V gene is TRBV7-2, the J gene TRBJ1-6, with 9 nucleotides matching TRBD1. V lost 4 bases to trimming and J lost 10 bases; unmatched junction nucleotides: 2. This CDR3 spans 13 amino acids. CDR1 and CDR2 (germline): SGHTA, FQGNSA. CDR3 nucleotide sequence: TGTGCCAGCAGCTGGGACAGGGAATCACCCCTCCACTTT. Its translation is CASSWDRESPLHF.

The rearrangement uses TRBV27 and TRBJ2-1; D not resolved. V was shortened by 3 bases and J by 5 bases, with 14 bases between the two germline ends. CDR1 is MNHEY, CDR2 SMNVEV, per germline (reference sequence). The CDR3 has 15 amino acids. The CDR3 DNA reads as TGTGCCAGCAGTTTTTTTGGACCCCTCGACAATGAGCAGTTCTTC. Translated, it gives CASSFFGPLDNEQFF.

This chain joins TRBV27 and TRBJ2-1, with D perhaps TRBD1 or TRBD2 (5 bases each). Trimming left V 2 bases short and J 2 bases short, with 13 bases between. The CDR3 extends over 16 amino acids. CDR1 and CDR2 (germline): MNHEY, SMNVEV (reference sequence). The CDR3 DNA is TGTGCCAGCAGTTTAGAAGGGACGGCGACCTACAATGAGCAGTTCTTC. It translates to CASSLEGTATYNEQFF.

The chain couples TRBV27 to TRBJ2-5; D gene unclear. V lost 2 bases and J 7 bases, leaving 14 bases between the germline ends. Germline V gene data show CDR1 as MNHEY and CDR2 as SMNVEV (reference sequence). The CDR3 runs to 14 residues. This chain's CDR3 is CASSLIASPTTQYF. CDR3 nucleotides: TGTGCCAGCAGTTTAATCGCTTCCCCCACGACCCAGTACTTC.

The chain employs TRBV6-1 and TRBJ1-5; D is uncertain. The CDR3 contains 14 residues. Deletions cut 3 bases from V and 4 bases from J, with 10 bases between. The germline gives CDR1 MNHNS, CDR2 SASEGT. Written as DNA, the CDR3 is TGTGCCAGCAGTGAGGCGGTGGGAAATCAGCCCCAGCATTTT. It specifies CASSEAVGNQPQHF.

The chain carries TRBV7-9 and TRBJ2-3; 7 bases match TRBD2. Trimming at V came to 4 bases and at J to 6 bases, leaving 16 bases not matched to a gene. The V gene's germline CDR1 is SEHNR and CDR2 FQNEAQ (reference sequence). CDR3 length: 17 residues. The CDR3 coding sequence is TGTGCCAGCAGCTCCCAGATTGCGGGGGAAGAGGCCGATACGCAGTATTTT. This gives the protein CASSSQIAGEEADTQYF.

The genes are TRBV7-3 and TRBJ1-6; D uncertain. V lost 3 bases to trimming and J lost 11 bases, with 11 bases between them. Germline assignment: CDR1 SGHTA and CDR2 FQGTGA. The CDR3 runs 13 residues. CDR3 sequence (DNA): TGTGCCAGCAGCTTGACCGTCGGGGCACCCCTCCACTTT. Its translation: CASSLTVGAPLHF.

V usage is TRBV27 and J usage is TRBJ1-1; 7 bases line up with TRBD1. The ends lost 6 bases at V and 6 bases at J; junction bases unmatched: 7. Germline V gene data show CDR1 as MNHEY and CDR2 as SMNVEV (reference sequence). The length of the CDR3 is 13 residues. CDR3 amino acids: CASRSTGSPEAFF. CDR3 sequence (DNA): TGTGCCAGCAGGTCGACAGGGAGCCCTGAAGCTTTCTTT.

The rearrangement uses TRBV7-8 and TRBJ2-2; the D is unclear. Trimming left V 5 bases short and J 4 bases short, with 14 bases between. The V gene's germline CDR1 is SGHVS and CDR2 FQNEAQ. CDR3 length: 15 amino acids. In DNA form, the CDR3 reads TGTGCCAGCAGCCACCCGGCGGTGGGCACCGGGGAGCTGTTTTTT. Protein sequence: CASSHPAVGTGELFF. The full variable domain, completed using reference TRBV7-8 and TRBJ2-2, is GAGVSQSPRYKVAKRGQDVALRCDPISGHVSLFWYQQALGQGPEFLTYFQNEAQLDKSGLPSDRFFAERPEGSVSTLKIQRTQQEDSAVYLCASSHPAVGTGELFFGEGSRLTVL.

Comments on this clone: Different DNA sequences within this sample yield the same CDR3. This rearrangement joins TRBV7-9 to TRBJ2-7; no firm D call. V lost 1 base and J lost 0, with 1 base in between. The CDR3 consists of 12 residues. The germline CDR1 and CDR2 sequences are SEHNR and FQNEAQ (reference sequence). For the CDR3, the DNA is TGTGCCAGCAGCTTAGTCTCCTACGAGCAGTACTTC. It is translated as CASSLVSYEQYF. The full variable domain, with the rest looked up from reference TRBV7-9 and TRBJ2-7, is DTGVSQNPRHKITKRGQNVTFRCDPISEHNRLYWYRQTLGQGPEFLTYFQNEAQLEKSRLLSDRFSAERPKGSFSTLEIQRTEQGDSAMYLCASSLVSYEQYFGPGTRLTVT.

V usage is TRBV30 and J usage is TRBJ1-2; 9 bases are shared with TRBD1. Trimming removed 4 bases from V and 7 bases from J; junction bases left unmatched: 13. This CDR3 spans 15 amino acids. CDR1 is GTSNPN, CDR2 SVGIG, per germline (reference sequence). CDR3 loop: CAWNLIGTGWFGYTF. CDR3 bases: TGTGCCTGGAACCTAATCGGGACAGGGTGGTTTGGCTACACCTTC.

This clone was observed a single time. J is TRBJ1-1 and V is TRBV19; 8 bases are shared with TRBD1. Germline V gene lookup returns CDR1 LNHDA and CDR2 SQIVND (reference sequence). The trim removed 5 bases at V and 5 bases at J, leaving 4 bases unmatched. The CDR3 contains 13 residues. The CDR3 DNA sequence: TGTGCCAGTAGTTACAGGGGGAGGACTGAAGCTTTCTTT. This translates into CASSYRGRTEAFF. The full variable domain, its missing parts supplied by reference TRBV19 and TRBJ1-1, is DGGITQSPKYLFRKEGQNVTLSCEQNLNHDAMYWYRQDPGQGLRLIYYSQIVNDFQKGDIAEGYSVSREKKESFPLTVTSAQKNPTAFYLCASSYRGRTEAFFGQGTRLTVV.

The DNA of the CDR3 is TGTGCCAGTAGTATTTCTGGGGAGCTGTTTTTT. Encoded protein: CASSISGELFF. The chain couples TRBV19 to TRBJ2-2; D unresolved. The CDR3 consists of 11 residues. Trimming removed 3 bases at V and 8 bases at J, with 4 bases between. Germline assignment: CDR1 LNHDA and CDR2 SQIVND (reference sequence). Drawing the rest from reference TRBV19 and TRBJ2-2, the complete variable domain is DGGITQSPKYLFRKEGQNVTLSCEQNLNHDAMYWYRQDPGQGLRLIYYSQIVNDFQKGDIAEGYSVSREKKESFPLTVTSAQKNPTAFYLCASSISGELFFGEGSRLTVL.

The V and J genes are TRBV13 and TRBJ2-7, with D perhaps given as TRBD1 or TRBD2 (5 bases each). V gave up 4 bases and J gave up 5 bases, with 18 bases separating them. CDR1 and CDR2 (germline): PRHDT, FYEKMQ (reference sequence). CDR3 size: 15 residues. Here the CDR3 DNA reads TGTGCCAGCAGCTCGGGTGAGGGGTTGAGGAACGAGCAGTACTTC. Protein sequence: CASSSGEGLRNEQYF.

This chain's CDR3 is CATRSLGGANVLTF. DNA for the CDR3: TGTGCCACCCGGAGTCTCGGAGGGGCCAACGTCCTGACTTTC. The chain combines TRBV28 with TRBJ2-6; no definite D call. Germline V gene sequence: CDR1 MDHEN, CDR2 SYDVKM. The CDR3 extends over 14 amino acids. V was shortened by 10 bases and J by 4 bases, with 14 bases between the two germline ends.

This clone was detected a few times. J is TRBJ1-1 and V is TRBV6-5; D gene uncertain. Trimming took 5 bases from V and 1 from J, leaving 5 bases between them. The CDR3 has 12 amino acids. Germline V CDR1 and CDR2: MNHEY, SVGAGI. The CDR3 region is CASSPSNTEAFF. CDR3 DNA sequence: TGTGCCAGCAGTCCTTCGAACACTGAAGCTTTCTTT.

This sequence joins TRBV6-6 and TRBJ2-7, with D maybe TRBD1 (6 bases). The germline V gene encodes CDR1 MNHNY and CDR2 SVGAGI (reference sequence). This CDR3 has 15 residues. Trimming shortened V by 4 bases and J by 2 bases, and 15 bases separated the two germline ends. The CDR3: CASSSRDTLTYEQYF. DNA for the CDR3: TGTGCCAGCAGTTCCCGGGACACCTTGACCTACGAGCAGTACTTC.